This paragraph reports one T cell receptor beta chain. This receptor's antigen is unknown. No qualities accompany the bases; no much larger clone lies one base away. The CDR3 spans 15 residues, from the cysteine through the phenylalanine. The CDR3 DNA has 45 bases and is translated from base 1. The germline V gene encodes CDR1 MNHEY and CDR2 SVGEGT. V and J are trimmed by 2 bases and 6 bases, and the gene matches miss 6 bases of the junction. The run used an Illumina HiSeq 1500. TCRdb handled the public reads itself, with Q25 trimming in fastp and clone calling in MiXCR, and kept productive beta chains. Each record represents a unique CDR3 protein, reported with the most common genes and DNA among its rows. This sample has fewer than 650,000 distinct CDR3 sequences in its table, and approximately 40% of those were observed once. The top ten hold around 50% of the sample. The treatment or condition label here, explained by the study, means: in vitro stimulation with specific CMV peptide epitopes to enrich CMV-specific T cells.

The entry originates in a study of T cell repertoires in cytomegalovirus infection (dated by TCRdb to between 2017 and 2020). At the level of the whole study: Peptide stimulations targeted recently identified HLA-C-restricted CMV epitopes, whose presentation resists viral immunomodulation, together with well-studied HLA-B-restricted epitopes. The HLA type of each donor mattered for the analysis, because public TCR beta signatures pointed to carriage of CMV infection along with the matching HLA type. What the study reported, not specific to this receptor: In the ex vivo response, HLA-C-restricted CMV-specific TCR beta clonotypes were dominant, and in two of eight donors the single most frequent clonotype came from this HLA-C-restricted group. In both this cohort and an independent roughly 350-donor cohort, the cumulative frequency of public TCR beta family members distinguished carriers of CMV infection plus the relevant HLA type.

The V and J segments used are TRBV6-2 or TRBV6-3 and TRBJ2-1; 8 nucleotides in the junction match TRBD2. This clonotype was sampled from a human donor in good health (CMV status not recorded). Some clones in this sample may be carry-over from other donors' samples. Source: cultured PBMCs, taken from culture after CMV antigen stimulation. The sequenced DNA: TGTGCCAGCAGTTACAGTAGCGGGAAGCTCAATGAGCAGTTCTTC. This gives the protein CASSYSSGKLNEQFF.